These T cell receptor beta chains were read from a single sample in a study of T-cell reconstitution after alpha-beta-depleted transplantation in children. TCRdb fed the PCR reads into MiXCR, producing one record per CDR3 protein. The table has 500,000 or so distinct CDR3 sequences, about 33% seen once. Sequencing used PBMCs from the stem cell graft donor, obtained from the stem cell graft. The receptors originated from a human donor who donated a stem cell graft to a child with aplastic anemia. CDR3s leave out the opening cysteine and the closing phenylalanine or tryptophan. Each record gives: clone size, V gene, J gene, CDR3 protein. Rows give clone size only sometimes, using once, few, many, or a class for an expanded clone.

clone_size: few; v_call: TRBV7-2; j_call: TRBJ2-3; cdr3_aa: ASSLVLAAAGGTQY
clone_size: few; v_call: TRBV20-1; j_call: TRBJ2-7; cdr3_aa: SASGAPSYEQY
clone_size: NA; v_call: TRBV7-8; j_call: TRBJ2-1; cdr3_aa: ASSRLDRGNEQF
clone_size: NA; v_call: TRBV2; j_call: TRBJ2-1; cdr3_aa: ASRDGTSGRKDEQF
clone_size: NA; v_call: TRBV18; j_call: TRBJ2-1; cdr3_aa: ASSPPGGIGNEQF
clone_size: NA; v_call: TRBV10-3; j_call: TRBJ2-1; cdr3_aa: AISAGTGGGQF
clone_size: NA; v_call: TRBV5-1; j_call: TRBJ1-1; cdr3_aa: ASSLETPGAF
clone_size: few; v_call: TRBV4-3; j_call: TRBJ2-4; cdr3_aa: ASSATDRGHGNIQY
clone_size: few; v_call: TRBV7-2; j_call: TRBJ2-1; cdr3_aa: ASSLGTRETLYNEQF
clone_size: few; v_call: TRBV6-2/TRBV6-3; j_call: TRBJ2-5; cdr3_aa: ASSYDRETQY
clone_size: few; v_call: TRBV5-1; j_call: TRBJ2-5; cdr3_aa: ASSKQIGETQY
clone_size: NA; v_call: TRBV12-3/TRBV12-4; j_call: TRBJ1-5; cdr3_aa: ASSPTGDPLGEH
clone_size: NA; v_call: TRBV19; j_call: TRBJ2-5; cdr3_aa: ASSGAEKETQY
clone_size: NA; v_call: TRBV12-3/TRBV12-4; j_call: TRBJ1-1; cdr3_aa: ASSPDGSLGEAF
clone_size: NA; v_call: TRBV28; j_call: TRBJ2-7; cdr3_aa: ASSLHQLYEQY
clone_size: NA; v_call: TRBV3-1; j_call: TRBJ2-1; cdr3_aa: ASSQSPLPDNEQF
clone_size: NA; v_call: TRBV27; j_call: TRBJ2-3; cdr3_aa: ASSSLTPTDTQY
clone_size: NA; v_call: TRBV9; j_call: TRBJ1-2; cdr3_aa: ASSDPSFAGYT
clone_size: few; v_call: TRBV29-1; j_call: TRBJ2-2; cdr3_aa: SVDLQGGTGELF
clone_size: NA; v_call: TRBV21-1; j_call: TRBJ2-5; cdr3_aa: ASSNGGRSSGLAGYGETQY
clone_size: few; v_call: TRBV6-1; j_call: TRBJ1-2; cdr3_aa: ASRTQGVNYGYT
clone_size: NA; v_call: TRBV5-1; j_call: TRBJ2-2; cdr3_aa: ASSLAAVNTGELF
clone_size: NA; v_call: TRBV5-6; j_call: TRBJ2-4; cdr3_aa: ASRHGDYPKNIQY
clone_size: NA; v_call: TRBV28; j_call: TRBJ1-1; cdr3_aa: ASKVNTEAF
clone_size: NA; v_call: TRBV5-5; j_call: TRBJ2-2; cdr3_aa: ASSLEVHRNTGELF
clone_size: NA; v_call: TRBV18; j_call: TRBJ1-1; cdr3_aa: ASSPTHADRGAFKAF
clone_size: NA; v_call: TRBV19; j_call: TRBJ2-6; cdr3_aa: ASFNPGTDNVLT
clone_size: NA; v_call: TRBV10-3; j_call: TRBJ2-3; cdr3_aa: AISESNDGTDTQY
clone_size: NA; v_call: TRBV20-1; j_call: TRBJ1-3; cdr3_aa: SARDGNSGNTIY
clone_size: NA; v_call: TRBV20-1; j_call: TRBJ2-5; cdr3_aa: SARGVAYKETQY
clone_size: once; v_call: TRBV5-4; j_call: TRBJ2-2; cdr3_aa: ASSLEVSDTGELF
clone_size: NA; v_call: TRBV20-1; j_call: TRBJ1-1; cdr3_aa: SARRQTEAF
clone_size: NA; v_call: TRBV29-1; j_call: TRBJ2-7; cdr3_aa: SVAGLAGHSSYEQY
clone_size: NA; v_call: TRBV20-1; j_call: TRBJ2-7; cdr3_aa: SARVGATPYEQY
clone_size: NA; v_call: TRBV5-1; j_call: TRBJ2-3; cdr3_aa: ASSPGTTSTDTQY
clone_size: once; v_call: TRBV30; j_call: TRBJ2-1; cdr3_aa: AWEAPGTGGRGLEQF
clone_size: NA; v_call: TRBV27; j_call: TRBJ2-2; cdr3_aa: ASNQGASGELF
clone_size: NA; v_call: TRBV7-9; j_call: TRBJ2-7; cdr3_aa: ASTLDGTYEQY
clone_size: few; v_call: TRBV4-3; j_call: TRBJ2-1; cdr3_aa: ASSQDRQSLYNEQF
clone_size: few; v_call: TRBV6-1; j_call: TRBJ1-1; cdr3_aa: ASSRDRVGPEAF
clone_size: NA; v_call: TRBV5-1; j_call: TRBJ1-1; cdr3_aa: ASSLDILGNTEAF
clone_size: few; v_call: TRBV20-1; j_call: TRBJ2-3; cdr3_aa: SAPPKRVADTQY
clone_size: NA; v_call: TRBV10-3; j_call: TRBJ2-3; cdr3_aa: AAQSASGRNGTDTQY
clone_size: many; v_call: TRBV29-1; j_call: TRBJ2-7; cdr3_aa: SVAAGRSEQY
clone_size: few; v_call: TRBV12-3/TRBV12-4; j_call: TRBJ1-1; cdr3_aa: ASSLLVTEAF
clone_size: NA; v_call: TRBV5-8; j_call: TRBJ2-6; cdr3_aa: ASSLGTISGANVLT
clone_size: NA; v_call: TRBV5-5; j_call: TRBJ2-1; cdr3_aa: ASSGGLAVYNEQF